A single sample is the source of the 21 T cell receptor beta chains below, sequenced in a study of blood T cell repertoires in COVID-19. Repertoires were generated with immunoSEQ multiplex PCR, while TCRdb's copy carries only in-frame clones and drops some. This sample carries 290,000 or so clones, 90% of them seen once, and the ten largest clones take 1.1%. Material for sequencing was PBMCs or T cells enriched from blood (not recorded which). The receptors shown here come from a woman between 25 and 40 years old who had recovered from COVID-19.

This chain uses TRBV24-1 with TRBJ1-2, with 8 bases lining up with TRBD1. CDR1 and CDR2 from the germline V gene are KGHDR and SFDVKD. V gave up 4 bases and J gave up 7 bases; unmatched junction bases: 13. This CDR3 spans 16 amino acids. Here the CDR3 DNA reads TGTGCCACCAGTGAATCGAGGCGGGGACAGGTTCGTGGCTACACCTTC. Translated, it gives CATSESRRGQVRGYTF.

The chain's CDR3 is CALDGVAFF. In DNA, the CDR3 is TGTGCCCTGGACGGGGTAGCTTTCTTT. J is TRBJ1-1 and V is TRBV5-3; D call uncertain. TRBV5-3 is labeled an ORF, and its function is uncertain. The CDR3 loop spans 9 amino acids. V lost 10 bases to trimming and J lost 10 bases, with 11 bases between them.

The rearrangement links TRBV11-2 to TRBJ1-6; D is unclear. The length of the CDR3 is 13 residues. V was pared by 5 bases and J by 7 bases, with 9 bases between. Germline V gene sequence: CDR1 SGHAT, CDR2 FQNNGV. The CDR3 sequence is CASSLYGNSPLHF. In DNA form, the CDR3 reads TGTGCCAGCAGCCTCTACGGGAATTCACCCCTCCACTTT.

The chain employs TRBV2 and TRBJ2-1, with 10 positions matching TRBD2. This CDR3 has 15 amino acids. Trimming took 4 bases from V and 4 from J; bases not matched to a gene: 4. CDR1 and CDR2 (germline): SNHLY, FYNNEI. Here the CDR3 reads CASSGWTSGYNEQFF. CDR3 bases: TGTGCCAGCAGTGGATGGACTAGCGGTTACAATGAGCAGTTCTTC.

This clone was detected only once. The chain carries TRBV28 and TRBJ2-5; possible D gene TRBD2, 6 bases. The CDR3 runs to 15 residues. Per germline, CDR1 MDHEN and CDR2 SYDVKM. V dropped 1 base and J dropped 4 bases, with 13 bases sitting between them. In DNA, the CDR3 is TGTGCCAGCAGTTTATCTCTGGGGGGAACAGAGACCCAGTACTTC. It encodes CASSLSLGGTETQYF.

This clone was counted once. The J gene is TRBJ2-7, the V gene TRBV7-2; 7 bases align to TRBD1. V trimming: 5 bases; J trimming: 3 bases; junction bases outside the gene matches: 1. The V gene's germline CDR1 is SGHTA and CDR2 FQGNSA. The CDR3 has 12 residues. CDR3 loop: CASSDRVYEQYF. Written as DNA, the CDR3 is TGTGCCAGCAGCGACAGGGTCTACGAGCAGTACTTC. Variable domain in full (rest from reference TRBV7-2 and TRBJ2-7): GAGVSQSPSNKVTEKGKDVELRCDPISGHTALYWYRQSLGQGLEFLIYFQGNSAPDKSGLPSDRFSAERTGGSVSTLTIQRTQQEDSAVYLCASSDRVYEQYFGPGTRLTVT.

The rearrangement uses TRBV7-2 and TRBJ2-1, with TRBD2 identical over 8 bases. Germline V gives CDR1 SGHTA, CDR2 FQGNSA. The length of the CDR3 is 16 residues. The ends lost 5 bases at V and 6 bases at J; junction bases unmatched: 12. CDR3 loop: CASSLIAGSPINEQFF. As DNA, the CDR3 is TGTGCCAGCAGCCTCATAGCGGGATCCCCCATCAATGAGCAGTTCTTC.

This clone has just one count. This rearrangement joins TRBV19 to TRBJ2-3; D ambiguous. V was cut by 5 bases and J by 7 bases, with 25 bases left in between. Per germline, CDR1 LNHDA and CDR2 SQIVND (reference sequence). The CDR3 length is 17 residues. The CDR3 loop reads CASSHRWSEFTPNTQYF. DNA for the CDR3: TGTGCCAGTAGTCACCGGTGGTCCGAGTTTACCCCTAATACGCAGTATTTT.

J is TRBJ2-3 and V is TRBV14; 8 nucleotides agree with TRBD2. Per germline, CDR1 SGHDN and CDR2 FVKESK. V dropped 3 bases and J dropped 4; count of bases not matched to a gene: 0. The CDR3 totals 13 residues. CDR3 in DNA: TGTGCCAGCAGCCAGGGACTAGCAGATACGCAGTATTTT. Translated: CASSQGLADTQYF.

The rearrangement uses TRBV24-1 and TRBJ1-2; TRBD1 aligns across 8 bases. V shed 9 bases, J shed 6 bases, and the junction held 5 bases outside the gene matches. The CDR3 totals 12 residues. Germline loops: CDR1 KGHDR, CDR2 SFDVKD. CDR3 DNA sequence: TGTGCCACCTCGGGACAGGAGGATGGCTACACCTTC. This codes for CATSGQEDGYTF.

The V call is TRBV7-9, the J call TRBJ2-3, with 14 nucleotides matching TRBD2. CDR3 length: 15 residues. With 6 bases clipped from V and 5 bases from J, the junction kept 4 bases outside the gene matches. Germline CDR1 SEHNR, CDR2 FQNEAQ (reference sequence). The CDR3 reads CASRGLAGVIDTQYF. The CDR3 DNA reads TGTGCCAGCAGGGGACTAGCGGGAGTGATAGATACGCAGTATTTT. Looking up the rest from reference TRBV7-9 and TRBJ2-3 gives the full variable domain: DTGVSQNPRHKITKRGQNVTFRCDPISEHNRLYWYRQTLGQGPEFLTYFQNEAQLEKSRLLSDRFSAERPKGSFSTLEIQRTEQGDSAMYLCASRGLAGVIDTQYFGPGTRLTVL.

This clone was observed a single time. This chain joins TRBV9 and TRBJ2-1; 12 bases are shared with TRBD2. CDR1 is SGDLS, CDR2 YYNGEE, per germline. The V gene end was trimmed by 3 bases and the J gene end by 2 bases; junction bases not matched to a gene: 3. The CDR3 contains 16 residues. As DNA, the CDR3 is TGTGCCAGCAGCGACCGACTAGCGGGAGCCTACAATGAGCAGTTCTTC. It yields the protein CASSDRLAGAYNEQFF.

This clone was counted once. The V call is TRBV24-1, the J call TRBJ2-1, with D perhaps TRBD2 (6 bases). The CDR3 totals 16 residues. The V gene's germline CDR1 is KGHDR and CDR2 SFDVKD. The ends were cut back, 4 bases at V and 4 bases at J, with 16 bases in the middle. CDR3 bases: TGTGCCACCAGTGACCCCGACGGGAGTGCGTACAATGAGCAGTTCTTC. It is translated as CATSDPDGSAYNEQFF.

The rearrangement uses TRBV7-3 and TRBJ1-1; D is possibly TRBD1 (6 bases). The CDR3 runs to 15 residues. CDR1 SGHTA and CDR2 FQGTGA come from the germline V gene. Trimming shortened V by 4 bases and J by 0 bases, and 12 bases separated the two germline ends. The CDR3 loop is CASSSQGGVNTEAFF. Written as DNA, the CDR3 is TGTGCCAGCAGCTCACAGGGTGGGGTGAACACTGAAGCTTTCTTT.

The chain is built from TRBV19 and TRBJ2-1; no definite D call. CDR1 and CDR2 from the germline V gene are LNHDA and SQIVND (reference sequence). This CDR3 has 15 residues. Trimming stripped 6 bases from V and 0 bases from J, with 12 bases between. The CDR3 sequence is CASRTDGYSYNEQFF. In nucleotides, the CDR3 is TGTGCCAGTAGAACAGACGGATACTCCTACAATGAGCAGTTCTTC.

This sequence joins TRBV5-6 and TRBJ1-1, with 8 bases fitting TRBD1. Germline assignment: CDR1 SGHDT and CDR2 YYEEEE. After removal of 5 bases from V and 6 bases from J, the junction contained 3 bases not matched to a gene. The CDR3 covers 12 residues. The CDR3 spells CASRQGVAEAFF. DNA of the CDR3: TGTGCCAGCAGACAGGGGGTCGCTGAAGCTTTCTTT. The complete variable domain, with remaining parts taken from reference TRBV5-6 and TRBJ1-1, reads DAGVTQSPTHLIKTRGQQVTLRCSPKSGHDTVSWYQQALGQGPQFIFQYYEEEERQRGNFPDRFSGHQFPNYSSELNVNALLLGDSALYLCASRQGVAEAFFGQGTRLTVV.

This clone was seen more than once but under ten times. V gene TRBV6-5 combines with J gene TRBJ1-1; a possible D gene is TRBD1 (5 bases). Germline CDR1 reads MNHEY; CDR2 reads SVGAGI. The CDR3 has 15 amino acids. Trimming cost V 5 bases and J 0 bases, with 13 bases left between them. For the CDR3, the DNA is TGTGCCAGCAGTCCCCTGGACAAATTGAACACTGAAGCTTTCTTT. Protein: CASSPLDKLNTEAFF.

The chain joins TRBV6-5 to TRBJ2-7, with 11 bases lining up with TRBD1. CDR3 length: 14 amino acids. V trimming: 6 bases; J trimming: 2 bases; junction bases outside the gene matches: 3. Germline V gene sequence: CDR1 MNHEY, CDR2 SVGAGI. The CDR3 sequence: CASRGQGGAYEQYF. CDR3 DNA: TGTGCCAGCAGGGGACAGGGGGGCGCCTACGAGCAGTACTTC.

This rearrangement joins TRBV5-1 to TRBJ2-5, with D tentatively TRBD1 (5 bases). V lost 1 base and J lost 3, with 7 bases in between. The CDR3 runs 13 residues. Germline V CDR1 and CDR2: SGHRS, YFSETQ. The CDR3 DNA reads TGCGCCAGCAGCTTGTTAGGGGAAGAGACCCAGTACTTC. Translating gives CASSLLGEETQYF.

The rearrangement joins TRBV28 to TRBJ1-2; D possibly corresponds to TRBD1 (5 bases). Germline values: CDR1 MDHEN, CDR2 SYDVKM. The CDR3 length is 15 residues. V lost 5 bases and J lost 0, with 13 bases in between. The CDR3 sequence: CASSRPTGANYGYTF. The DNA for the CDR3 is TGTGCCAGCAGTCGCCCTACAGGAGCTAACTATGGCTACACCTTC.

This chain links TRBV28 with TRBJ1-1, with D tentatively TRBD1 (6 bases). The CDR3 totals 14 residues. Germline values: CDR1 MDHEN, CDR2 SYDVKM. V was shortened by 2 bases and J by 0 bases, with 7 bases between the two germline ends. The CDR3, as DNA: TGTGCCAGCAGTTTAAGGGGGATGAACACTGAAGCTTTCTTT. This sequence encodes CASSLRGMNTEAFF. The complete variable domain, with remaining parts taken from reference TRBV28 and TRBJ1-1, reads DVKVTQSSRYLVKRTGEKVFLECVQDMDHENMFWYRQDPGLGLRLIYFSYDVKMKEKGDIPEGYSVSREKKERFSLILESASTNQTSMYLCASSLRGMNTEAFFGQGTRLTVV.